These 18 T cell receptor beta chains came from one sample sequenced in a study of T cells in narcolepsy. Some clones are missing from TCRdb's copy, which holds only in-frame ones; the method was immunoSEQ multiplex PCR. The table includes 35,000 to 40,000 clones, around 85% detected once. The sequencing sample was made of CD45RA- memory CD4+ T cells from PBMCs. These receptors originate from a human donor with narcolepsy.

The rearrangement joins TRBV5-1 to TRBJ1-1; D gene uncertain. V lost 4 bases and J 7 bases, leaving 11 bases between the germline ends. From germline, CDR1 is SGHRS and CDR2 YFSETQ. CDR3 length equals 12 residues. CDR3 sequence reads: CASSPDRSEAFF. The CDR3 region has the DNA TGCGCCAGCAGCCCGGACCGGAGTGAAGCTTTCTTT.

This chain links TRBV19 with TRBJ1-2; 8 nucleotides match TRBD1. The J segment lost 3 bases and the V segment lost 5 bases, leaving 2 bases of the junction unmatched. CDR1 is LNHDA and CDR2 is SQIVND in the germline V gene (reference sequence). This CDR3 region has 13 residues. The CDR3 region is CASSAGQDYGYTF. The CDR3 DNA reads TGTGCCAGTAGTGCGGGACAGGACTATGGCTACACCTTC.

The chain links TRBV13 to TRBJ2-7; TRBD2 might be the D (5 bases). The length of the CDR3 is 11 residues. Trimming left V 5 bases short and J 7 bases short, with 9 bases between. The germline V gene has CDR1 PRHDT and CDR2 FYEKMQ (reference sequence). CDR3 protein: CASSRRGEQYF. The CDR3 DNA reads TGTGCCAGCAGCCGCCGGGGAGAGCAGTACTTC.

This rearrangement joins TRBV27 to TRBJ2-5; D remains ambiguous. CDR3 length equals 13 residues. V was clipped by 4 bases and J by 2 bases, with 8 bases between them. Germline CDR1 reads MNHEY; CDR2 reads SMNVEV (reference sequence). DNA of the CDR3: TGTGCCAGCAGTTCTCCATCGCAAGAGACCCAGTACTTC. Translating gives CASSSPSQETQYF.

The chain joins TRBV11-2 to TRBJ1-2; D is unresolved. V lost 0 bases and J 7 bases, leaving 9 bases between the germline ends. Germline V gives CDR1 SGHAT, CDR2 FQNNGV. The CDR3 contains 13 residues. This chain's CDR3 is CASSLEALGGYTF. The CDR3 DNA sequence: TGTGCCAGCAGCTTAGAGGCCCTCGGTGGCTACACCTTC. Looking up the rest from reference TRBV11-2 and TRBJ1-2 gives the full variable domain: EAGVAQSPRYKIIEKRQSVAFWCNPISGHATLYWYQQILGQGPKLLIQFQNNGVVDDSQLPKDRFSAERLKGVDSTLKIQPAKLEDSAVYLCASSLEALGGYTFGSGTRLTVV.

J is TRBJ1-2 and V is TRBV19; D ambiguous. CDR1 is LNHDA, CDR2 SQIVND, per germline (reference sequence). The CDR3 is made up of 14 amino acids. With 5 bases removed from V and 7 bases from J, the gap between germline ends came to 17 bases. CDR3 in amino acids: CASSVSKTYGGYTF. DNA for the CDR3: TGTGCCAGTAGTGTAAGCAAAACTTACGGTGGCTACACCTTC.

CDR3 region: CASRFRAVSTNEKLFF. The CDR3 region has the DNA TGTGCCAGCAGGTTCAGGGCTGTATCAACTAATGAAAAACTGTTTTTT. The genes are TRBV2 and TRBJ1-4, with a tentative D call TRBD1 (5 bases). This CDR3 is built from 16 residues. V was cut by 6 bases and J by 0 bases, with 14 bases left in between. Germline assignment: CDR1 SNHLY and CDR2 FYNNEI.

This clone was detected once. The rearrangement links TRBV4-2 to TRBJ1-5, with no clear D. The germline CDR1 and CDR2 sequences are LGHNA and YNFKEQ. With 7 bases removed from V and 5 bases from J, the gap between germline ends came to 9 bases. The CDR3 covers 12 residues. In DNA, the CDR3 is TGTGCCAGCAAAGGCGGAGATCAGCCCCAGCATTTT. This sequence encodes CASKGGDQPQHF.

The rearrangement joins TRBV27 to TRBJ1-5; TRBD1 matches at 10 bases. After removal of 6 bases from V and 7 bases from J, the junction contained 6 bases not matched to a gene. The CDR3 runs to 14 residues. Per germline, CDR1 MNHEY and CDR2 SMNVEV (reference sequence). CDR3 DNA: TGTGCCAGCAGCTACGGGACAGGGGCCCAGCCCCAGCATTTT. Its translation: CASSYGTGAQPQHF.

The genes are TRBV11-3 and TRBJ1-2; tentatively, D is TRBD1 (5 bases). V lost 1 base to trimming and J lost 4 bases, with 13 bases between them. Germline V gene data show CDR1 as SGHNT and CDR2 as YENEEA. The CDR3 is 15 amino acids. The CDR3 bases are TGTGCCAGCAGCTTAGGGCTGGGGACCACCTATGGCTACACCTTC. As protein: CASSLGLGTTYGYTF.

This sequence joins TRBV20-1 and TRBJ1-1; D call uncertain. Germline lookup yields CDR1 DFQATT and CDR2 SNEGSKA (reference sequence). The V and J ends lost 4 bases and 5 bases respectively, with 8 bases between them. The CDR3 extends over 11 amino acids. In DNA, the CDR3 is TGCAGTGCTAATTTGTATACTGAAGCTTTCTTT. Translating it yields CSANLYTEAFF.

This chain links TRBV20-1 with TRBJ1-2; no firm D call. CDR1 is DFQATT, CDR2 SNEGSKA, per germline (reference sequence). Trimming stripped 6 bases from V and 4 bases from J, with 6 bases between. CDR3 length: 10 amino acids. CDR3 sequence: CSATSYGYTF. CDR3 DNA: TGCAGTGCCACCAGCTATGGCTACACCTTC.

The V and J genes are TRBV29-1 and TRBJ2-1; unclear D gene. This CDR3 has 13 residues. V gave up 4 bases and J gave up 4 bases, with 11 bases separating them. Germline CDR1 SQVTM, CDR2 ANQGSEA. CDR3 DNA sequence: TGCAGCGTTGTGGTTGGCCGATACAATGAGCAGTTCTTC. It yields the protein CSVVVGRYNEQFF.

The chain is built from TRBV6-1 and TRBJ1-5, with a tentative D call TRBD1 (5 bases). V gave up 8 bases and J gave up 3 bases, with 17 bases separating them. CDR3 length: 15 amino acids. Germline CDR1 and CDR2: MNHNS and SASEGT. This CDR3 is CASYRDGGVNQPQHF. Written as DNA, the CDR3 is TGTGCCAGCTATCGGGACGGAGGGGTCAATCAGCCCCAGCATTTT.

The chain is built from TRBV27 and TRBJ2-2, with 7 bases fitting TRBD2. With 5 bases clipped from V and 6 bases from J, the junction kept 3 bases outside the gene matches. The CDR3 is 13 residues long. Germline values: CDR1 MNHEY, CDR2 SMNVEV (reference sequence). The CDR3 DNA follows: TGTGCCAGCAGTCCAGCGGGGCCCGGGGAGCTGTTTTTT. This sequence encodes CASSPAGPGELFF.

This sequence joins TRBV2 and TRBJ2-2, with D perhaps matching TRBD1 or TRBD2 (7 bases each). V lost 7 bases, J lost 4 bases, and 19 bases lay in between. CDR3 length: 16 amino acids. CDR1 is SNHLY and CDR2 is FYNNEI in the germline V gene. Here the CDR3 DNA reads TGTGCCAGCACCCCGCAGGGGGGGGGCCGCACCGGGGAGCTGTTTTTT. Translated: CASTPQGGGRTGELFF.

About this clone itself: Different DNA sequences within this sample yield the same CDR3. V usage is TRBV5-1 and J usage is TRBJ2-3; TRBD2 is a possible D gene (5 bases). V was shortened by 1 base and J by 3 bases, with 12 bases between the two germline ends. Germline V CDR1 and CDR2: SGHRS, YFSETQ. The CDR3 loop spans 15 amino acids. CDR3 DNA sequence: TGCGCCAGCAGCTTGCGAGGGATGGGGACAGATACGCAGTATTTT. As protein: CASSLRGMGTDTQYF.

The chain joins TRBV2 to TRBJ2-5; 9 bases match TRBD1. The J call is uncertain, as TRBJ2-7 better fits the DNA end. The germline CDR1 and CDR2 sequences are SNHLY and FYNNEI. The CDR3 consists of 13 residues. CDR3 bases: TGTGCCAGCAGTAGGGACAGGGCCTACGAGCAGTACTTC. Protein sequence: CASSRDRAYEQYF.